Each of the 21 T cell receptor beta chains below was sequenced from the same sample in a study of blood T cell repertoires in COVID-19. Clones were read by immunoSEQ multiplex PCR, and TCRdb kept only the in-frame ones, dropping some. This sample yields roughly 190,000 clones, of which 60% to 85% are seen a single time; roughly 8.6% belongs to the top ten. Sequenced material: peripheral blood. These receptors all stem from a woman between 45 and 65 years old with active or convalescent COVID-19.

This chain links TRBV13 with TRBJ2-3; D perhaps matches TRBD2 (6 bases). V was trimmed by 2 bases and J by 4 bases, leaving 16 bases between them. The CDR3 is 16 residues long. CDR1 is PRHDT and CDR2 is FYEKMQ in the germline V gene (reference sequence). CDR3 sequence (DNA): TGTGCCAGCAGCTTAAGTGGTAGCGGATGGGCAGATACGCAGTATTTT. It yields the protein CASSLSGSGWADTQYF.

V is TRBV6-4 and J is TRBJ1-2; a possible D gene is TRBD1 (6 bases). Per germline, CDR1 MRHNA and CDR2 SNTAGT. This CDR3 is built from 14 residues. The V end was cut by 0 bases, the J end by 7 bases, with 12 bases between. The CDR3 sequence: CASSDSRRGGGYTF. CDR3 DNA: TGTGCCAGCAGTGACTCGCGCAGGGGCGGTGGCTACACCTTC.

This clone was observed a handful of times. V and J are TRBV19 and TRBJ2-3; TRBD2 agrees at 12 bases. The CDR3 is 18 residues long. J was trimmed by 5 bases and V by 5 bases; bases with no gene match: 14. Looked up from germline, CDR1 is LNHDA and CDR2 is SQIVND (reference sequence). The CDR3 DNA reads TGTGCCAGTAGTCCGCCCCCCCCTAGCGGGAGGGCGAAAGATACGCAGTATTTT. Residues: CASSPPPPSGRAKDTQYF.

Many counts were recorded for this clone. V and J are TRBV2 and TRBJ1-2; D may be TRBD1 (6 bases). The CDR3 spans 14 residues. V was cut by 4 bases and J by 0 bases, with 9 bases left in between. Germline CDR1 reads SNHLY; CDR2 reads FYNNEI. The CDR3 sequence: CASSGDNTNYGYTF. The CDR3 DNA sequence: TGTGCCAGCAGTGGGGACAACACTAACTATGGCTACACCTTC.

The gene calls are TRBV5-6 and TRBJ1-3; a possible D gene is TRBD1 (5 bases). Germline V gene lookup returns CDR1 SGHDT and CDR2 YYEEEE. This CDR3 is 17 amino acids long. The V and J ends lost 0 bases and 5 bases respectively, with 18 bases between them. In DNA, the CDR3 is TGTGCCAGCAGCTTGGAGGCAGGGTCCTTCTGGAGAAACACCATATATTTT. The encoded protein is CASSLEAGSFWRNTIYF.

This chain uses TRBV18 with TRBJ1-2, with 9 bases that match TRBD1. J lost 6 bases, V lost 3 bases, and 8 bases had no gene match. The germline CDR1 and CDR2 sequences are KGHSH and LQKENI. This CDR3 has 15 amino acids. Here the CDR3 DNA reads TGTGCCAGCTCACCTAGGACAGGGGACGATCATGGCTACACCTTC. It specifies CASSPRTGDDHGYTF.

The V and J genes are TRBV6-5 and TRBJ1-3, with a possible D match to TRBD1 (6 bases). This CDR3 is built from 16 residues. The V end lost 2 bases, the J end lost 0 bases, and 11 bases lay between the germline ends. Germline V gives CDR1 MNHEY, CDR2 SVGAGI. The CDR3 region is CASSYAGARSGNTIYF. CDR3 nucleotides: TGTGCCAGCAGTTACGCAGGGGCGCGCTCTGGAAACACCATATATTTT.

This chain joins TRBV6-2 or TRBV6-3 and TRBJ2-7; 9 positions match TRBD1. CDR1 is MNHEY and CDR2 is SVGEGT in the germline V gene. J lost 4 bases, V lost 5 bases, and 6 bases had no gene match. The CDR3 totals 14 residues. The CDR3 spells CASSPGQGWYEQYF. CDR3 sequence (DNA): TGTGCCAGCAGTCCCGGACAGGGGTGGTACGAGCAGTACTTC.

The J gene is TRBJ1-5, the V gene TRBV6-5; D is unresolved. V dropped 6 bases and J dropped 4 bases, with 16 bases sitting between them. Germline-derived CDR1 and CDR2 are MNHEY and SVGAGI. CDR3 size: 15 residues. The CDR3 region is CASRVPGSYNQPQHF. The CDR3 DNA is TGTGCCAGCAGGGTCCCGGGAAGCTATAATCAGCCCCAGCATTTT.

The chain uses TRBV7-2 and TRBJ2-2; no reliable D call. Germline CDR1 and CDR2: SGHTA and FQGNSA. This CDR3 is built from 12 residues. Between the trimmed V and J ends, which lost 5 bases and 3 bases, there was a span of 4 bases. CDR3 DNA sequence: TGTGCCAGCAGCCCAGACACCGGGGAGCTGTTTTTT. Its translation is CASSPDTGELFF. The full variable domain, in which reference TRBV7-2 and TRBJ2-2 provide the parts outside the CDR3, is GAGVSQSPSNKVTEKGKDVELRCDPISGHTALYWYRQSLGQGLEFLIYFQGNSAPDKSGLPSDRFSAERTGGSVSTLTIQRTQQEDSAVYLCASSPDTGELFFGEGSRLTVL.

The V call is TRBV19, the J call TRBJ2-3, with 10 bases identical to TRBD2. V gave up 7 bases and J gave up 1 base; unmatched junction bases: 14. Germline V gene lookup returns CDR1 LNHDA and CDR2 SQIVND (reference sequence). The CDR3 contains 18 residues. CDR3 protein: CASTDLQRGGSGTDTQYF. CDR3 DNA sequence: TGTGCCAGTACCGATCTCCAGCGGGGGGGATCTGGCACAGATACGCAGTATTTT.

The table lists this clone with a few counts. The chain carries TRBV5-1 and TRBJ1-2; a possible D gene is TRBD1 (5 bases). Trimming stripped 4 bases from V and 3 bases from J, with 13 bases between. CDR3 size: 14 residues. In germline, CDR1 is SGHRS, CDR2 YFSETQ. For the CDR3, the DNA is TGCGCCAGCAGCCCCAGGGATCGTGACTATGGCTACACCTTC. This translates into CASSPRDRDYGYTF.

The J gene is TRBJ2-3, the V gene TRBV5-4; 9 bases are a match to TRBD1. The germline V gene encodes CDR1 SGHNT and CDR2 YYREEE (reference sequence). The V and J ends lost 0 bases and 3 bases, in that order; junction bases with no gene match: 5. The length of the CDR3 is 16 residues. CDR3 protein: CASSLEDRGRTDTQYF. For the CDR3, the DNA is TGTGCCAGCAGCTTGGAGGACAGGGGAAGAACAGATACGCAGTATTTT.

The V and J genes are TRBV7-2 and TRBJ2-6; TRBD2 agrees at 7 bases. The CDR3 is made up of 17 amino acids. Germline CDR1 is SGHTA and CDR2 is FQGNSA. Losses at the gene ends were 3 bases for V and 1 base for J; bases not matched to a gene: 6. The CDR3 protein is CASSLGSGSSGANVLTF. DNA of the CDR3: TGTGCCAGCAGCTTGGGTAGCGGGTCTTCTGGGGCCAACGTCCTGACTTTC.

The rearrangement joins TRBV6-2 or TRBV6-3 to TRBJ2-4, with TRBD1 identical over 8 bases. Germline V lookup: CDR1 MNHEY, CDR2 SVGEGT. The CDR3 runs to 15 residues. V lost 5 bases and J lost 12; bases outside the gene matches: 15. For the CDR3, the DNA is TGTGCCAGCAGTCCATTTGGACAGGGAAAAACCCATCAGTACTTC. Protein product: CASSPFGQGKTHQYF.

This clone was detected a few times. The CDR3 loop reads CASSQDRAGLGGYTF. Written as DNA, the CDR3 is TGCGCCAGCAGCCAAGATCGGGCGGGGTTAGGCGGCTACACCTTC. V and J are TRBV4-3 and TRBJ1-2; D not resolved. Germline CDR1 and CDR2: LGHNA and YSLEER. The CDR3 length is 15 residues. Trimming took off 0 bases at V and 8 bases at J, with 16 bases between the two ends.

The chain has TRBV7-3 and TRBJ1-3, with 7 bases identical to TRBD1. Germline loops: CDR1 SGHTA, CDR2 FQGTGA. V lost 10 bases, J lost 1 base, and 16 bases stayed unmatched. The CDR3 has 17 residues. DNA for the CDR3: TGTGCCACCTCCCGGGGGCCACCGGGACAGTCTGGAAACACCATATATTTT. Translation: CATSRGPPGQSGNTIYF. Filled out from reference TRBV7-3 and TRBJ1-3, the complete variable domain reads GAGVSQTPSNKVTEKGKYVELRCDPISGHTALYWYRQSLGQGPEFLIYFQGTGAADDSGLPNDRFFAVRPEGSVSTLKIQRTERGDSAVYLCATSRGPPGQSGNTIYFGEGSWLTVV.

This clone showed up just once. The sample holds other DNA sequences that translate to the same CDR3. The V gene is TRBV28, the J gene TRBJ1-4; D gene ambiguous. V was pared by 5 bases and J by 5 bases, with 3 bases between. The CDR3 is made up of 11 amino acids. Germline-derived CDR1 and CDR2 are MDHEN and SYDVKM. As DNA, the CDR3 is TGTGCCAGCAGTCTAAATGAAAAACTGTTTTTT. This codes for CASSLNEKLFF.

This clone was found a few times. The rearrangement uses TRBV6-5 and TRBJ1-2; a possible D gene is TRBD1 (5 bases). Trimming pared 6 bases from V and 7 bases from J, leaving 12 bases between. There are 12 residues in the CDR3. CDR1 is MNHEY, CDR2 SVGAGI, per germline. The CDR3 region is CASRGGVTGYTF. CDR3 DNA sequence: TGTGCCAGCAGGGGGGGGGTGACTGGCTACACCTTC.

The CDR3 protein is CATSNSAGSTDTQYF. The CDR3, as DNA: TGTGCCACCAGCAACTCGGCGGGTAGCACAGATACGCAGTATTTT. This rearrangement joins TRBV15 to TRBJ2-3; weak D call: TRBD2 (5 bases). Trimming removed 4 bases from V and 0 bases from J, with 11 bases in between. CDR3 length: 15 amino acids. In germline, CDR1 is LNHNV, CDR2 YYDKDF (reference sequence).

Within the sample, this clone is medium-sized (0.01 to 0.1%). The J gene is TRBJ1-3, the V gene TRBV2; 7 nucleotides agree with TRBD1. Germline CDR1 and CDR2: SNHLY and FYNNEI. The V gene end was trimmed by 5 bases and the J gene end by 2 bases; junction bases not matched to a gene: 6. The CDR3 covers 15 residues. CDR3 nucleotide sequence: TGTGCCAGCAGTAACCGGACAGGAGCTGGAAACACCATATATTTT. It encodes CASSNRTGAGNTIYF.